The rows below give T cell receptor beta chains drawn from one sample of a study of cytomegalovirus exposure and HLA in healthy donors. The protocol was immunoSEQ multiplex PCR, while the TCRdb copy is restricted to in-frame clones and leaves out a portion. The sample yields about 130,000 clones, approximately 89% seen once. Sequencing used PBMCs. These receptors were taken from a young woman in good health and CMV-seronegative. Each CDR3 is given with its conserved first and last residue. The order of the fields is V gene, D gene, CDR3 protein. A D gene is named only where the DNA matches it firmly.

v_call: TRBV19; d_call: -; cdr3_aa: CASNRQKESYGYTF
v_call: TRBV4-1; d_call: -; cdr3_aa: CASSQSGLSYEQYF
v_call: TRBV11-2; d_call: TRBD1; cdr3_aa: CASSLIRRTGGAGELFF
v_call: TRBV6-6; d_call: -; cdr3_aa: CASTDQRNYGYTF
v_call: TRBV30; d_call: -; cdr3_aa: CAWRGFTGKGRETQYF
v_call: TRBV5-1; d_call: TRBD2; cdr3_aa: CASTTGGTSYNEQFF
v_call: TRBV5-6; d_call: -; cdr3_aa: CASSLGSNYGYTF
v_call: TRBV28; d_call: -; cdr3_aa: CASSSDRRYEQYF
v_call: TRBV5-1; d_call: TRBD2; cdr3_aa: CASSLPSGSVAYNEQFF
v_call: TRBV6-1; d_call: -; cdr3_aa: CASTWTVYNEQFF
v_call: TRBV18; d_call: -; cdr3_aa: CASSPQGTNEKLFF
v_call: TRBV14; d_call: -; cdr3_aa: CASSRVAGSYNSPLHF
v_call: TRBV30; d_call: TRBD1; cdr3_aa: CAWSVRAGGDEAFF
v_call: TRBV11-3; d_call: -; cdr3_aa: CASSLSGYAGELFF
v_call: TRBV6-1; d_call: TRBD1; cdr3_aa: CASSGGDSNTEAFF
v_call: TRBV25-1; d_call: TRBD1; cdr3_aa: CASCPGQGATDTQYF
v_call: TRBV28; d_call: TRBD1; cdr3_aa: CASSTDLDRGLDGYTF
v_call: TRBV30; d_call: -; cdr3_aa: CAWSVLETQYF
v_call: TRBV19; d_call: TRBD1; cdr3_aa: CASSIYGTGGYGYTF
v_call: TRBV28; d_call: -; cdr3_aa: CASSLSPGDDGNQPQHF
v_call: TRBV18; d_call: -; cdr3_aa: CASSPGVEGSPLHF
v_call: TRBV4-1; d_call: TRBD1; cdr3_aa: CASSQDGTGFSGELFF
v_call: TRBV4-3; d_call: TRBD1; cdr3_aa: CASSRTAGTGSSYEQYF